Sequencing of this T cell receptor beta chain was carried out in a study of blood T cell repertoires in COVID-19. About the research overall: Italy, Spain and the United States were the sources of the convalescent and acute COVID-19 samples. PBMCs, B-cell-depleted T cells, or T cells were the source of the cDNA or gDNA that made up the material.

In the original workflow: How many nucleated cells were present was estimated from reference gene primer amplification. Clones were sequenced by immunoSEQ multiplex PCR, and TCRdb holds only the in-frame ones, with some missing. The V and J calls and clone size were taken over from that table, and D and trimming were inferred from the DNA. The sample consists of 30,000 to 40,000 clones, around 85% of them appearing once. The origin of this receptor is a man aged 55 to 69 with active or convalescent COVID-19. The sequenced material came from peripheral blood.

This chain's CDR3 is CASNPLLAGPDTQYF. CDR3 DNA: TGTGCCAGCAACCCGCTCCTGGCGGGCCCAGATACGCAGTATTTT. The chain has TRBV6-6 and TRBJ2-3, with a possible D match to TRBD2 (5 bases). From germline, CDR1 is MNHNY and CDR2 SVGAGI (reference sequence). Trimming cost V 7 bases and J 4 bases, with 18 bases left between them. The CDR3 covers 15 residues.